The clone carrying this T cell receptor beta chain is a singleton in its sample. Here immunoSEQ multiplex PCR was the method, and the copy in TCRdb shows in-frame clones only, minus some. This repertoire shows 9,500 or so clones, 55% to 75% found once; its top ten account for around a quarter. These data come from a study of CD4+ T cells in melanoma. Germline CDR1 and CDR2: SGHTA and FQGNSA. The CDR3 is made up of 14 amino acids. V lost 7 bases and J lost 5, with 17 bases in between. The clonotype comes from a human donor with melanoma. V and J are TRBV7-2 and TRBJ2-5, with a possible D match to TRBD2 (6 bases). The sample taken for sequencing was cells from a culture (not recorded whether cultured in vitro). CDR3 sequence reads: CASTRMGAGETQYF. CDR3 sequence (DNA): TGTGCCAGCACCAGAATGGGCGCGGGGGAGACCCAGTACTTC.